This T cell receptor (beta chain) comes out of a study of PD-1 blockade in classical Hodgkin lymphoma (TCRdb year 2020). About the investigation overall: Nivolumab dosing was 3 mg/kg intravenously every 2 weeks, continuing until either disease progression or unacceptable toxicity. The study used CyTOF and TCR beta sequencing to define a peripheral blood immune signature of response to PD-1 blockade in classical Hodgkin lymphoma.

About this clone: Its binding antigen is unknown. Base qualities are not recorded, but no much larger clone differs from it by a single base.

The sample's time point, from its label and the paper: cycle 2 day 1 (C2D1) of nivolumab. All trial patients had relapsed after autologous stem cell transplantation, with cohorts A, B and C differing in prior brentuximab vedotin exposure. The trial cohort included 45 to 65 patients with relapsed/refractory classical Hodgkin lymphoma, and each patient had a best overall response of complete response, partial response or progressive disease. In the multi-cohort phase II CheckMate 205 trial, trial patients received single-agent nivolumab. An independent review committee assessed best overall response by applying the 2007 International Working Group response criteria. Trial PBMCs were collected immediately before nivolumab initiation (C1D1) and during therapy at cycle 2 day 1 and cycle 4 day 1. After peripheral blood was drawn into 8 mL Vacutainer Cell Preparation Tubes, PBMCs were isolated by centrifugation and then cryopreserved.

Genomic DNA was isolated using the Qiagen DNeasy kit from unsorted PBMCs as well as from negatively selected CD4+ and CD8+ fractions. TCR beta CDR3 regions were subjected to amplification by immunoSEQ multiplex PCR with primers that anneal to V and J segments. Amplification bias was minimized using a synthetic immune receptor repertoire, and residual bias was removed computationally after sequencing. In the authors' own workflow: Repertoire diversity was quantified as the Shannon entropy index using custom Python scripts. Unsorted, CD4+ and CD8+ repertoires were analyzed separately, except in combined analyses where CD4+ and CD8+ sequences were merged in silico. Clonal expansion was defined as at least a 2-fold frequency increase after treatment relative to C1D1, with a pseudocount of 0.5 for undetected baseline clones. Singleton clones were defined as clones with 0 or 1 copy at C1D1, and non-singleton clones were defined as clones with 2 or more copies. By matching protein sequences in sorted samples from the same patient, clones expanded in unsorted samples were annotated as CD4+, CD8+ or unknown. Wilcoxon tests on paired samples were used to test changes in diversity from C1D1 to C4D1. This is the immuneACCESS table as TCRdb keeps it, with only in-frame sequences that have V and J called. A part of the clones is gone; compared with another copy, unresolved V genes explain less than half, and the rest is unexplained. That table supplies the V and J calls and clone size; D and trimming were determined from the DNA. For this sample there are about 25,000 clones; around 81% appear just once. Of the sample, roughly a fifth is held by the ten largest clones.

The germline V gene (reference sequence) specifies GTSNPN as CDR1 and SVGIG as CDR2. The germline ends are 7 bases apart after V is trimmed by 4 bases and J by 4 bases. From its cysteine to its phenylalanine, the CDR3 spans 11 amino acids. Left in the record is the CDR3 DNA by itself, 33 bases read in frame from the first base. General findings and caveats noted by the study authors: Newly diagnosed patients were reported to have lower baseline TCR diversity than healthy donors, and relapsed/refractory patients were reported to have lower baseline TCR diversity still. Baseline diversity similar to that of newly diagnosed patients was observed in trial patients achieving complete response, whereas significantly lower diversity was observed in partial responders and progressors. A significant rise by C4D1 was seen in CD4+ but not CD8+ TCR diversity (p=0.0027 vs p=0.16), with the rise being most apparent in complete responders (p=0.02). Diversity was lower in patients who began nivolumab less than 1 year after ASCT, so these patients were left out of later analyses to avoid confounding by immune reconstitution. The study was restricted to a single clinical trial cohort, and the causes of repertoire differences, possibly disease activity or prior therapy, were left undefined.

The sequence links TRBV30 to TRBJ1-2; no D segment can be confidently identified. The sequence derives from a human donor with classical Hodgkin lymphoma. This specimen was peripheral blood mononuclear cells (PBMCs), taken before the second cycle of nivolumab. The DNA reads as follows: TGTGCCTGGAAGAGAGGCTATGGCTACACCTTC. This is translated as CAWKRGYGYTF. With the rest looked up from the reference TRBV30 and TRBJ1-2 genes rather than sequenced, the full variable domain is SQTIHQWPATLVQPVGSPLSLECTVEGTSNPNLYWYRQAAGRGLQLLFYSVGIGQISSEVPQNLSASRPQDRQFILSSKKLLLSDSGFYLCAWKRGYGYTFGSGTRLTVV.